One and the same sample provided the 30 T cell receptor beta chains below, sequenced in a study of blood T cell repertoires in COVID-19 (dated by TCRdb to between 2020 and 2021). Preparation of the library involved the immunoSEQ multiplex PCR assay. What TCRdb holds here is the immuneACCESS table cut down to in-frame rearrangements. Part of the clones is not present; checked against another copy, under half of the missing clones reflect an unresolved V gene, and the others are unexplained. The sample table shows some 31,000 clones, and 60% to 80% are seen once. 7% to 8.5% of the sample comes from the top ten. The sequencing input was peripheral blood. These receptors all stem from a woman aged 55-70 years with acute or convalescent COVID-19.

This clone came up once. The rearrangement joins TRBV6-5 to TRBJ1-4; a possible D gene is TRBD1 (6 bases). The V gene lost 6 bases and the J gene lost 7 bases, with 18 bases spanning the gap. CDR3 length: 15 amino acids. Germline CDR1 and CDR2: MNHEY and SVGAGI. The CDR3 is CASRRGGRPAEKLFF. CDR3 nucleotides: TGTGCCAGCAGAAGGGGGGGCAGGCCGGCTGAAAAACTGTTTTTT.

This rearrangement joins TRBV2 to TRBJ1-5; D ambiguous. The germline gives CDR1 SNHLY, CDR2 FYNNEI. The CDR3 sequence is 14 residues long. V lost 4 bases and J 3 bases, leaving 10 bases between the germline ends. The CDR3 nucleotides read TGTGCCAGCAGTGCAGGCCAGGTCAATCAGCCCCAGCATTTT. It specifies CASSAGQVNQPQHF.

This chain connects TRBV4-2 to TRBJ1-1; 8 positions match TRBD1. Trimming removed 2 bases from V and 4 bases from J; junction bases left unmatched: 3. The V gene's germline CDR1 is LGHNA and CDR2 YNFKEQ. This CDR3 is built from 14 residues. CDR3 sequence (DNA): TGTGCCAGCAGCCAAAACCAGGGGGCCACTGAAGCTTTCTTT. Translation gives CASSQNQGATEAFF.

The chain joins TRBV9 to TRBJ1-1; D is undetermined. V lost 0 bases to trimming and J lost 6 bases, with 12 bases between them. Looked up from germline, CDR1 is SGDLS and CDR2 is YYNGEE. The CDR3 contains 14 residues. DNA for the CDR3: TGTGCCAGCAGCGTAGGAGAATACAGTGCTGAAGCTTTCTTT. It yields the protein CASSVGEYSAEAFF.

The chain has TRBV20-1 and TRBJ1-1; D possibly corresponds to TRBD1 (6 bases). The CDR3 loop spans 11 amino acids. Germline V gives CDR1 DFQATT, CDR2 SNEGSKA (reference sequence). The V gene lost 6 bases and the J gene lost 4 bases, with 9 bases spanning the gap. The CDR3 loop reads CSALGGTEAFF. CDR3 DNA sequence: TGCAGTGCGCTAGGGGGCACTGAAGCTTTCTTT.

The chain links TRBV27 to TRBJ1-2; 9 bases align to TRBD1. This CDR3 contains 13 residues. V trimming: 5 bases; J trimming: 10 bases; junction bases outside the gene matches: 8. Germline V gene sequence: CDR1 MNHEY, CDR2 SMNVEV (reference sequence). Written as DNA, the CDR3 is TGTGCCAGCAGTCTTACCGGGACAGGGCTCTACACCTTC. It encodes CASSLTGTGLYTF.

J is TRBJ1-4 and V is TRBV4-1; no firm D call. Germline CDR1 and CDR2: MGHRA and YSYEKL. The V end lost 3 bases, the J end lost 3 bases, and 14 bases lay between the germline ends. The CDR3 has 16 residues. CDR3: CASSQKATQANEKLFF. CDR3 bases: TGCGCCAGCAGCCAGAAGGCGACCCAGGCTAATGAAAAACTGTTTTTT.

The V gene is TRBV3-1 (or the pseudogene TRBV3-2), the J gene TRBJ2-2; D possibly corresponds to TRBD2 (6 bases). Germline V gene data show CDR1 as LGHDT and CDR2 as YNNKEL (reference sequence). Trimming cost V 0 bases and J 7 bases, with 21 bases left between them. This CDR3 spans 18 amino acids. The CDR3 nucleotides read TGTGCCAGCAGCCAAGAAGTTATGCGAGGAGGGGCGGGCGGGGAGCTGTTTTTT. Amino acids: CASSQEVMRGGAGGELFF.

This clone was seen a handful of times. The DNA for the CDR3 is TGTGCCAGCGGGGCGGGATACACAGATACGCAGTATTTT. This codes for CASGAGYTDTQYF. The V gene is TRBV6-5, the J gene TRBJ2-3, with a possible D match to TRBD2 (6 bases). Trimming cost V 8 bases and J 2 bases, with 11 bases left between them. The germline gives CDR1 MNHEY, CDR2 SVGAGI. The CDR3 has 13 amino acids.

The CDR3 DNA follows: TGTGCCAGCAGCCCCCCCGGGGGGGAGAATGAGCAGTTCTTC. Its translation is CASSPPGGENEQFF. This chain links TRBV7-3 with TRBJ2-1; 8 bases map to TRBD2. This CDR3 region has 14 residues. J lost 7 bases, V lost 5 bases, and 7 bases had no gene match. From germline, CDR1 is SGHTA and CDR2 FQGTGA. Full variable domain (missing parts from reference TRBV7-3 and TRBJ2-1): GAGVSQTPSNKVTEKGKYVELRCDPISGHTALYWYRQSLGQGPEFLIYFQGTGAADDSGLPNDRFFAVRPEGSVSTLKIQRTERGDSAVYLCASSPPGGENEQFFGPGTRLTVL.

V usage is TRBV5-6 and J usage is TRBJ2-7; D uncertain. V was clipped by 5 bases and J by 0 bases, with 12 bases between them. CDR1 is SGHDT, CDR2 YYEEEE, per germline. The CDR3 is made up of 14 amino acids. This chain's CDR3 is CASRYQESSYEQYF. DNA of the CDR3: TGTGCCAGCAGGTATCAAGAGTCCTCCTACGAGCAGTACTTC.

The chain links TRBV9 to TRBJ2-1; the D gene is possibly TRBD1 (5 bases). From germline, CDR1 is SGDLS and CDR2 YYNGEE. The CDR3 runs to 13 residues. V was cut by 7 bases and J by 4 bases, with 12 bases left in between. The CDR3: CASGAGGYNEQFF. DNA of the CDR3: TGTGCCAGCGGGGCAGGTGGTTACAATGAGCAGTTCTTC.

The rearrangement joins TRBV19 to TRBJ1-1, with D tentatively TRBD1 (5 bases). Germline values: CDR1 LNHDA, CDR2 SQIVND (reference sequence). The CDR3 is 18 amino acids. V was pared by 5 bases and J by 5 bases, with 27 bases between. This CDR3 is CASSPPAGTVGYSTEAFF. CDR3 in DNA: TGTGCCAGTAGTCCCCCAGCGGGGACGGTTGGTTACTCAACTGAAGCTTTCTTT.

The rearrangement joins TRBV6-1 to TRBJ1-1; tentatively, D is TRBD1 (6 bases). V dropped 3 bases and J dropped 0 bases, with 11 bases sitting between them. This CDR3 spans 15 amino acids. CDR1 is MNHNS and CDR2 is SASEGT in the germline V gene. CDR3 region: CASSDRQAMNTEAFF. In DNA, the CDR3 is TGTGCCAGCAGTGACCGACAGGCGATGAACACTGAAGCTTTCTTT.

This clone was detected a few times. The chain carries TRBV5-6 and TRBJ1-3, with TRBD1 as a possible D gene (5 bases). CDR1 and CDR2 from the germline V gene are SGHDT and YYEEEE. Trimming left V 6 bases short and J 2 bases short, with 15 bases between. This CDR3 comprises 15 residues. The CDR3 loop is CASNTRGRPGNTIYF. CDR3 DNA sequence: TGTGCCAGCAACACACGGGGGAGACCTGGAAACACCATATATTTT.

The CDR3 spells CASSLSEFYGYTF. Written as DNA, the CDR3 is TGTGCCAGCAGTTTATCAGAATTCTATGGCTACACCTTC. The V and J genes are TRBV12-3 or TRBV12-4 and TRBJ1-2; D ambiguous. The V and J ends lost 2 bases and 4 bases respectively, with 8 bases between them. The CDR3 has 13 amino acids.

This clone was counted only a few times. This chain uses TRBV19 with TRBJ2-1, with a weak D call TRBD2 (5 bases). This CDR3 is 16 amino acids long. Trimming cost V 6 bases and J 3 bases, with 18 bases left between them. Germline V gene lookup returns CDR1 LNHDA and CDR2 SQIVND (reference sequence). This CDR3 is CASSRRGGEFYNEQFF. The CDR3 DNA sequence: TGTGCCAGTAGCCGCCGGGGTGGAGAGTTCTACAATGAGCAGTTCTTC.

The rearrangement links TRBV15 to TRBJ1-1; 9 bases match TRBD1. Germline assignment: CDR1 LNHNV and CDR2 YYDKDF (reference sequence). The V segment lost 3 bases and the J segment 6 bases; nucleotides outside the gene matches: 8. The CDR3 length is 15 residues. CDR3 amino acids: CATSSDRGVDAEAFF. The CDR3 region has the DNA TGTGCCACCAGCAGCGACAGGGGGGTAGACGCTGAAGCTTTCTTT.

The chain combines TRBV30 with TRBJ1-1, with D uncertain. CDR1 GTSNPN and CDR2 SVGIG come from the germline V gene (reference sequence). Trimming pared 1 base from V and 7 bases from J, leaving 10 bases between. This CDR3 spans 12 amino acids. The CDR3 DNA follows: TGTGCCTGGAGTGCGGTAGAGATTGAAGCTTTCTTT. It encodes CAWSAVEIEAFF.

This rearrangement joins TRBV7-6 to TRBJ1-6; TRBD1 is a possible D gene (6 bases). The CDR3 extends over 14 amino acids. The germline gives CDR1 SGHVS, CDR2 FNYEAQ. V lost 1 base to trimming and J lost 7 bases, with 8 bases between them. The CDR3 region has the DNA TGTGCCAGCAGCTTAGGGACAGAGAATTCACCCCTCCACTTT. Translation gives CASSLGTENSPLHF.

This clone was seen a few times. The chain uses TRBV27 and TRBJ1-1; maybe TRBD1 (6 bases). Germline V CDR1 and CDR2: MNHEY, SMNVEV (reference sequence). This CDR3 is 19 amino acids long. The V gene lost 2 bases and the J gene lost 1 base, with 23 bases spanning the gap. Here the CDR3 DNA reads TGTGCCAGCAGTTTAGTCCATTCCTTAGTCGGGACACCGAACACTGAAGCTTTCTTT. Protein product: CASSLVHSLVGTPNTEAFF.

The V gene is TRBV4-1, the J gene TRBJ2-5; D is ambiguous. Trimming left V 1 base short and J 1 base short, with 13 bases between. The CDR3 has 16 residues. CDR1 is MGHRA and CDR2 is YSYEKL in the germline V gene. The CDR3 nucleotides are TGCGCCAGCAGCCAAGGTTGGCAGGCGACCCAAGAGACCCAGTACTTC. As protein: CASSQGWQATQETQYF.

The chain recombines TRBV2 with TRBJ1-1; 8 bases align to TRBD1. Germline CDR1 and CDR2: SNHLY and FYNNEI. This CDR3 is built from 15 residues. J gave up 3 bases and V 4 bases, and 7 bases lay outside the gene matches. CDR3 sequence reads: CASSVGQGGYTEAFF. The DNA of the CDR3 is TGTGCCAGCAGTGTCGGACAGGGTGGTTACACTGAAGCTTTCTTT.

CDR3 in DNA: TGTGCCTGGAGTCGGTGGGGGGAGGGGTATGGCTACACCTTC. It is translated as CAWSRWGEGYGYTF. The V call is TRBV30, the J call TRBJ1-2; D perhaps matches TRBD1 (5 bases). V lost 2 bases and J 5 bases, leaving 15 bases between the germline ends. Germline CDR1 GTSNPN, CDR2 SVGIG (reference sequence). There are 14 residues in the CDR3. The entire variable domain, with the rest obtained from reference TRBV30 and TRBJ1-2, is as follows: SQTIHQWPATLVQPVGSPLSLECTVEGTSNPNLYWYRQAAGRGLQLLFYSVGIGQISSEVPQNLSASRPQDRQFILSSKKLLLSDSGFYLCAWSRWGEGYGYTFGSGTRLTVV.

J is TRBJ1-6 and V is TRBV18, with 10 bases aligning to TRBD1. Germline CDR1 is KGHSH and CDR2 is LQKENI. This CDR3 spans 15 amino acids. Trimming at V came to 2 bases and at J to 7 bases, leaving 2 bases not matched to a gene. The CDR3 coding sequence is TGTGCCAGCTCACCAGGGACAGGGGAAAATTCACCCCTCCACTTT. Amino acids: CASSPGTGENSPLHF. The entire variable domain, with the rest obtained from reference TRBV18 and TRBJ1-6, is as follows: NAGVMQNPRHLVRRRGQEARLRCSPMKGHSHVYWYRQLPEEGLKFMVYLQKENIIDESGMPKERFSAEFPKEGPSILRIQQVVRGDSAAYFCASSPGTGENSPLHFGNGTRLTVT.

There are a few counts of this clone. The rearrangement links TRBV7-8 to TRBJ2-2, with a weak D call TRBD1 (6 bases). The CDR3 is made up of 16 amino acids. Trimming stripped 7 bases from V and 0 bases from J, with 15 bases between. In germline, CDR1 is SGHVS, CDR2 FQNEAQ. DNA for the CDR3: TGTGCCAGCACCCTGCTGGGACACACGAACACCGGGGAGCTGTTTTTT. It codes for CASTLLGHTNTGELFF.

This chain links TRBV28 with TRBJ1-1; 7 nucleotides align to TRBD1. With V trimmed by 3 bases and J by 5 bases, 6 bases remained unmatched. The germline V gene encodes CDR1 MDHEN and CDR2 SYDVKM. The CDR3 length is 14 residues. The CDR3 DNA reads TGTGCCAGCAGTTTTTGGCGACAGGGTACTGAAGCTTTCTTT. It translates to CASSFWRQGTEAFF.

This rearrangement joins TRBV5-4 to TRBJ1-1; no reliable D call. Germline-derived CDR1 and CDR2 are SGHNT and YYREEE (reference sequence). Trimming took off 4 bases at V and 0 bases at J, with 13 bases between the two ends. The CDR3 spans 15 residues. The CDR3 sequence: CASSLGGSMNTEAFF. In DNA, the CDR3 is TGTGCCAGCAGCCTTGGTGGGAGCATGAACACTGAAGCTTTCTTT. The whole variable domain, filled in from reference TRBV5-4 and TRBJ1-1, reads ETGVTQSPTHLIKTRGQQVTLRCSSQSGHNTVSWYQQALGQGPQFIFQYYREEENGRGNFPPRFSGLQFPNYSSELNVNALELDDSALYLCASSLGGSMNTEAFFGQGTRLTVV.

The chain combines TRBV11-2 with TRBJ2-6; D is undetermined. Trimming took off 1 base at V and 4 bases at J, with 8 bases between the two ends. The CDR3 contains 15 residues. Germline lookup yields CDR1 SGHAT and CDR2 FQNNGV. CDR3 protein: CASSLAGGGANVLTF. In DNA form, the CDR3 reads TGTGCCAGCAGCTTAGCGGGTGGAGGGGCCAACGTCCTGACTTTC.

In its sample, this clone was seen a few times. The CDR3 loop is CASSRTADRDNRNTIYF. CDR3 coding DNA: TGTGCCAGCAGCCGAACTGCGGACAGGGATAACAGAAACACCATATATTTT. V and J are TRBV5-6 and TRBJ1-3, with 8 bases identical to TRBD1. The germline gives CDR1 SGHDT, CDR2 YYEEEE. CDR3 length: 17 amino acids. With 4 bases clipped from V and 5 bases from J, the junction kept 14 bases outside the gene matches.